A selection of T cell receptor beta chains follows, all from one sample in a study of blood T cell repertoires in COVID-19. Assay used: immunoSEQ multiplex PCR; TCRdb lists only in-frame clones, some missing. The sample has 180,000 or so clones, approximately 83% seen once. Material: PBMCs or T cells enriched from blood (not recorded which). The receptors originated from a woman aged 55-70 years who had recovered from COVID-19. Each CDR3 is given with its conserved first and last residue. Fields, in order: J gene, V gene, D gene, clone size, CDR3 length, CDR3 protein, CDR3 DNA. The D gene is left open where the match is weak. Clone size is not always given. Where it is, it says once, few, many or a class for expanded clones.

TRBJ2-1	TRBV5-7	.	.	17	CASSPWGARGGGNEQFF	TGTGCCAGCAGCCCATGGGGTGCTAGGGGAGGGGGCAATGAGCAGTTCTTC
TRBJ1-4	TRBV12-3/TRBV12-4	.	.	13	CASSPSGSEKLFF	TGTGCCAGCAGCCCCAGCGGCTCAGAAAAACTGTTTTTT
TRBJ2-1	TRBV9	TRBD2	.	16	CASSVRSGIISNEQFF	TGTGCCAGCAGCGTTCGTAGCGGGATAATATCGAATGAGCAGTTCTTC
TRBJ1-1	TRBV3-1/TRBV3-2	.	.	15	CASRPGGRPNTEAFF	TGTGCCAGCAGGCCGGGGGGGCGTCCGAACACTGAAGCTTTCTTT
TRBJ1-1	TRBV18	.	.	14	CASSPAGANTEAFF	TGTGCCAGCTCACCTGCAGGGGCGAACACTGAAGCTTTCTTT
TRBJ2-7	TRBV18	.	few	13	CASSPFEGYEQYF	TGTGCCAGCTCACCGTTTGAGGGCTACGAGCAGTACTTC
TRBJ1-5	TRBV24-1	TRBD1	.	15	CATSDGRQGRGPQHF	TGTGCCACCAGTGATGGGAGACAGGGGAGGGGGCCCCAGCATTTT
TRBJ2-7	TRBV7-8	TRBD1	.	15	CASSPWTGGAYGQYF	TGTGCCAGCAGCCCCTGGACAGGGGGGGCCTATGGGCAGTACTTC
TRBJ1-3	TRBV10-1	TRBD1	.	17	CASSESRGQSSGNTIYF	TGCGCCAGCAGTGAGTCAAGGGGACAGAGCTCTGGAAACACCATATATTTT
TRBJ2-5	TRBV5-1	TRBD1	.	15	CASSWGTGGLETQYF	TGCGCCAGCAGCTGGGGGACAGGGGGCTTGGAGACCCAGTACTTC
TRBJ1-2	TRBV18	.	.	16	CASSPTPKGRNYGYTF	TGTGCCAGCTCACCAACCCCTAAGGGGAGGAACTATGGCTACACCTTC
TRBJ2-5	TRBV7-9	TRBD2	.	18	CASSLRDRLAGVGETQYF	TGTGCCAGCAGCTTACGGGACAGACTAGCGGGAGTTGGGGAGACCCAGTACTTC
TRBJ2-5	TRBV10-1	.	.	15	CASSDGGAGKETQYF	TGCGCCAGCAGTGACGGAGGGGCGGGAAAAGAGACCCAGTACTTC
TRBJ2-2	TRBV4-1	.	once	16	CASSQVLSLGTGELFF	TGCGCCAGCAGCCAAGTACTAAGCCTCGGCACCGGGGAGCTGTTTTTT
TRBJ1-2	TRBV24-1	TRBD1	.	16	CATSDKGARSNYGYTF	TGTGCCACCAGTGATAAGGGGGCGAGGAGTAACTATGGCTACACCTTC
TRBJ2-7	TRBV6-1	TRBD2	.	16	CASSDLAGVLPYEQYF	TGTGCCAGCAGTGATCTGGCGGGAGTCCTCCCTTACGAGCAGTACTTC
TRBJ1-6	TRBV3-1/TRBV3-2	TRBD1	once	14	CASTPGQYNSPLHF	TGTGCCAGCACTCCGGGACAGTATAATTCACCCCTCCACTTT
TRBJ2-7	TRBV6-5	.	.	13	CASTLTRDYEQYF	TGTGCCAGCACTTTGACTAGAGATTACGAGCAGTACTTC
TRBJ1-1	TRBV27	.	.	15	CASSLIGGIGTEAFF	TGTGCCAGCAGTTTAATCGGGGGGATTGGCACTGAAGCTTTCTTT
TRBJ2-7	TRBV7-8	TRBD1	.	15	CASSLGGQRSYEQYF	TGTGCCAGCAGCTTAGGGGGACAGCGTTCCTACGAGCAGTACTTC
TRBJ1-1	TRBV5-6	TRBD1	.	13	CASSLDNRGPAFF	TGTGCCAGCAGCTTGGACAACAGGGGTCCGGCTTTCTTT
TRBJ2-7	TRBV28	.	.	15	CASSSNTGLTYEQYF	TGTGCCAGCAGTTCGAACACAGGGCTAACCTACGAGCAGTACTTC
TRBJ1-6	TRBV9	.	.	15	CASSFRPGRDSPLHF	TGTGCCAGCAGCTTCCGACCCGGGAGGGATTCACCCCTCCACTTT
TRBJ1-2	TRBV7-9	.	.	15	CASSLVEGGDYGYTF	TGTGCCAGCAGCTTAGTCGAGGGAGGGGACTATGGCTACACCTTC
TRBJ2-2	TRBV6-5	.	.	13	CASSYRDSRELFF	TGTGCCAGCAGTTACCGCGACAGCCGGGAGCTGTTTTTT
TRBJ2-5	TRBV5-1	.	.	14	CASSPWRNQETQYF	TGCGCCAGCAGCCCTTGGCGGAACCAAGAGACCCAGTACTTC
TRBJ2-1	TRBV30	.	few	13	CAWSVQVFAEQFF	TGTGCCTGGAGTGTTCAGGTTTTCGCTGAGCAGTTCTTC
TRBJ1-2	TRBV5-1	.	.	15	CASSLVQANRHGYTF	TGCGCCAGCAGCTTGGTACAGGCCAATAGACATGGCTACACCTTC
TRBJ2-2	TRBV15	TRBD2	.	17	CATSRGLAGTNTGELFF	TGTGCCACCAGCAGAGGACTAGCGGGCACGAACACCGGGGAGCTGTTTTTT
TRBJ2-7	TRBV7-8	TRBD1	.	15	CASSPGTGGPYEQYF	TGTGCCAGCAGCCCCGGGACAGGGGGACCGTACGAGCAGTACTTC
TRBJ2-5	TRBV18	TRBD2	.	15	CASSPRLAVQETQYF	TGTGCCAGCTCACCCCGGCTAGCGGTTCAAGAGACCCAGTACTTC
TRBJ2-4	TRBV14	.	few	14	CASSHVERGNIQYF	TGTGCCAGCAGCCACGTGGAGCGAGGAAACATTCAGTACTTC
TRBJ2-3	TRBV4-1	TRBD2	.	18	CASRPLTSGSFGTDTQYF	TGCGCCAGCAGGCCCCTGACTAGCGGGAGTTTCGGCACAGATACGCAGTATTTT
TRBJ1-1	TRBV18	.	.	13	CASSQEGDTEAFF	TGTGCCAGCTCACAAGAAGGGGACACTGAAGCTTTCTTT
TRBJ1-2	TRBV5-1	TRBD1	.	15	CASSFSLGGGAGYTF	TGCGCCAGCAGCTTTAGTTTAGGGGGCGGAGCGGGCTACACCTTC
TRBJ1-1	TRBV11-2	.	.	14	CASSAGLLGGEAFF	TGTGCCAGCAGCGCAGGACTGCTCGGTGGGGAAGCTTTCTTT
TRBJ1-1	TRBV3-1/TRBV3-2	.	few	15	CASSQSKLRVEEAFF	TGTGCCAGCAGCCAATCGAAGTTACGTGTTGAGGAAGCTTTCTTT
TRBJ1-2	TRBV12-3/TRBV12-4	.	.	12	CASTLLGAGATF	TGTGCCAGCACCCTCCTCGGGGCGGGAGCCACCTTC
TRBJ2-5	TRBV11-2	TRBD2	.	14	CASSWRAGEETQYF	TGTGCCAGCAGCTGGAGAGCGGGAGAAGAGACCCAGTACTTC
TRBJ1-2	TRBV18	.	few	14	CASSPPIRDYGYTF	TGTGCCAGCTCACCACCCATCCGGGACTATGGCTACACCTTC
TRBJ2-5	TRBV5-1	TRBD1	.	17	CASRLGRGQELQETQYF	TGCGCCAGTCGCCTCGGGCGGGGACAGGAGCTTCAAGAGACCCAGTACTTC
TRBJ2-5	TRBV11-2	.	.	13	CASSLDFQETQYF	TGTGCCAGCAGCCTTGACTTCCAAGAGACCCAGTACTTC
TRBJ1-1	TRBV27	.	.	14	CASSFSGMNTEAFF	TGTGCCAGCAGTTTTTCAGGAATGAACACTGAAGCTTTCTTT
TRBJ1-2	TRBV7-3	.	once	16	CASSLAPNVANYGYTF	TGTGCCAGCAGCTTGGCCCCGAACGTCGCTAACTATGGCTACACCTTC
TRBJ1-4	TRBV9	.	.	14	CASSGAGFDEKLFF	TGTGCCAGCAGCGGCGCAGGGTTCGACGAAAAACTGTTTTTT
TRBJ2-7	TRBV7-2	TRBD1	.	14	CASSIRQGGYEQYF	TGTGCCAGCAGCATCAGACAGGGGGGCTACGAGCAGTACTTC
TRBJ2-1	TRBV30	TRBD2	.	15	CAWTPAGGSGNEQFF	TGTGCCTGGACCCCAGCGGGAGGGTCGGGCAATGAGCAGTTCTTC
TRBJ1-5	TRBV7-2	TRBD1	.	16	CASSGTGTGYNQPQHF	TGTGCCAGCAGCGGTACCGGGACAGGGTACAATCAGCCCCAGCATTTT
TRBJ2-7	TRBV10-3	TRBD1	.	15	CAIRPGGTGFYEQYF	TGTGCCATCAGGCCAGGCGGGACAGGGTTTTACGAGCAGTACTTC
TRBJ2-3	TRBV9	TRBD2	.	17	CASSAPLTGLNTDTQYF	TGTGCCAGCAGCGCCCCCTTGACGGGACTAAACACAGATACGCAGTATTTT
TRBJ2-3	TRBV27	.	.	12	CASSPSTDTQYF	TGTGCCAGCAGTCCTAGCACAGATACGCAGTATTTT
TRBJ2-1	TRBV5-1	TRBD1	.	14	CASSLDWTGGEQFF	TGCGCCAGCAGCTTGGATTGGACAGGAGGTGAGCAGTTCTTC
TRBJ2-1	TRBV5-4	.	once	15	CASSLGASAYNEQFF	TGTGCCAGCAGCTTGGGGGCTAGCGCCTACAATGAGCAGTTCTTC